This T cell receptor beta chain is drawn from a study of OX40 agonist ivuxolimab in advanced cancers. Study details: Among those enrolled, mean age was about 58 years (range about 23 to 80) and 75% to 85% were male. Anti-PD-1, anti-PD-L1 or anti-CTLA-4 therapy given earlier was allowed, and around 40% had some. Study results and caveats: Nonresponders included some who also had low normalized T-cell clonal expansion.

TCRdb's copy holds only in-frame clones and misses some; the assay was immunoSEQ multiplex PCR. The data contain about 80,000 clones, over 80% of them singletons. The sampling schedule covered blood at baseline, cycle 4 day 1, and cycle 7 day 1. A note on this clone: Its antigen is not identified.

This receptor was taken from an adult with an advanced solid tumor such as melanoma, head and neck, liver or kidney cancer. Material: CD4+ or CD8+ T cells sorted from blood, obtained in a trial of the OX40 agonist ivuxolimab.

CDR3 bases: TGTGCCAGCAGCTTATACAGGGAGAGCTCCTACGAGCAGTACTTC. Translating gives CASSLYRESSYEQYF. The chain carries TRBV7-9 and TRBJ2-5; D is possibly TRBD1 (6 bases). The end of the DNA fits TRBJ2-7 better, so the J call may be wrong. Germline loops: CDR1 SEHNR, CDR2 FQNEAQ (reference sequence). The CDR3 contains 15 residues.